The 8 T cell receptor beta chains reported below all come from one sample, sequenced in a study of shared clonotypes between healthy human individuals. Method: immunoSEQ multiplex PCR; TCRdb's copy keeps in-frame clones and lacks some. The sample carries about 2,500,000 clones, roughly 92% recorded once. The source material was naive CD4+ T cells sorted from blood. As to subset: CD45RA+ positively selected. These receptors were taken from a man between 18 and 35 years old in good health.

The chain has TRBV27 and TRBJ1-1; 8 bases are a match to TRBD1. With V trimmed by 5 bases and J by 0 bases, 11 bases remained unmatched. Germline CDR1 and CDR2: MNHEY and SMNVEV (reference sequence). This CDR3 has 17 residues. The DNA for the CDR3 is TGTGCCAGCAGTGCCAGGACAGGGTGGGGGTTGAACACTGAAGCTTTCTTT. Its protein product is CASSARTGWGLNTEAFF.

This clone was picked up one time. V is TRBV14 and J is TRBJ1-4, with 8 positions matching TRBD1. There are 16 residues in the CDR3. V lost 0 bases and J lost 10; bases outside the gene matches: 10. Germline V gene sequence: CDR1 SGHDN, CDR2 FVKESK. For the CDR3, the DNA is TGTGCCAGCAGCCAAGATCTGGACAGGGTTGGTGGAAAACTGTTTTTT. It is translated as CASSQDLDRVGGKLFF.

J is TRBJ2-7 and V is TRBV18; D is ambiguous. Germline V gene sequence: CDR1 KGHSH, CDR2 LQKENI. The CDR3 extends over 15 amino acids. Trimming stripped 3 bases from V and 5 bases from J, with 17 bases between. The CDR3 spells CASSPLDLSSHEQYF. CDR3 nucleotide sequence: TGTGCCAGCTCACCTCTCGACTTATCCTCGCACGAGCAGTACTTC. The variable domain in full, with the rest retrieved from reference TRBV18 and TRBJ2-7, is NAGVMQNPRHLVRRRGQEARLRCSPMKGHSHVYWYRQLPEEGLKFMVYLQKENIIDESGMPKERFSAEFPKEGPSILRIQQVVRGDSAAYFCASSPLDLSSHEQYFGPGTRLTVT.

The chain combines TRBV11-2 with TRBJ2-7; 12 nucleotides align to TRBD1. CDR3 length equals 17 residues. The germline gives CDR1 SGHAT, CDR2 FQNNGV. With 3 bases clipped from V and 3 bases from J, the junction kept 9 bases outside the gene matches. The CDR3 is CASSFRDRGPGHYEQYF. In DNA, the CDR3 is TGTGCCAGCAGCTTTCGGGACAGGGGGCCCGGACACTACGAGCAGTACTTC.

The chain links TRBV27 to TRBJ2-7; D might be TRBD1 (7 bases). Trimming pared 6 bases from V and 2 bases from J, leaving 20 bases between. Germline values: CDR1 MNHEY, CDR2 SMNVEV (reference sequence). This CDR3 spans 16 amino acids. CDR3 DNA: TGTGCCAGCAGACTCCAGGGGGGAGTCCCAACCTACGAGCAGTACTTC. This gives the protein CASRLQGGVPTYEQYF.

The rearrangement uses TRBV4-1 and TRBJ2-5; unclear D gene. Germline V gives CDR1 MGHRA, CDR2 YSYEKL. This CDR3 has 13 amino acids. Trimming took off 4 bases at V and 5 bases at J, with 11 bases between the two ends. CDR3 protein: CASSLPGLETQYF. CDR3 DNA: TGCGCCAGCAGCCTCCCCGGGTTGGAGACCCAGTACTTC.

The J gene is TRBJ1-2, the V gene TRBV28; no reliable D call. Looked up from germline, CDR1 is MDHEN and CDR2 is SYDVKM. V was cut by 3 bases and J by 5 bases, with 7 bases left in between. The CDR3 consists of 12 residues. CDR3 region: CASSFLDYGYTF. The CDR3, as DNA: TGTGCCAGCAGTTTTCTGGATTATGGCTACACCTTC.

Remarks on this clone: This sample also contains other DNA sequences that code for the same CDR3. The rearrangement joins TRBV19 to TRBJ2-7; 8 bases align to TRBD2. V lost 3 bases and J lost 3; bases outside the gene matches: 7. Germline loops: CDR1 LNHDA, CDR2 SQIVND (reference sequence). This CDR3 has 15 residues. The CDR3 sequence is CASSILGTRGYEQYF. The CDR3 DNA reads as TGTGCCAGTAGTATCCTAGGGACTAGGGGCTACGAGCAGTACTTC.